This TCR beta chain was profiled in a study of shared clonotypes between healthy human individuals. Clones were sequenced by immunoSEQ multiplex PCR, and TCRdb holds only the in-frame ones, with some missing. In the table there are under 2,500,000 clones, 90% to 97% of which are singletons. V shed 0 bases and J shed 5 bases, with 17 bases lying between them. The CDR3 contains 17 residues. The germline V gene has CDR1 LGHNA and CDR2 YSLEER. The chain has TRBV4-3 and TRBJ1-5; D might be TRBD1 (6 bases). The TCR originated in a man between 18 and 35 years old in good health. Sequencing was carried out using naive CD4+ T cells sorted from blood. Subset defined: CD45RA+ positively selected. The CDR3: CASSQDLDRGADQPQHF. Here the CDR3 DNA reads TGCGCCAGCAGCCAAGATCTGGATCGGGGGGCGGATCAGCCCCAGCATTTT.